This section outlines one TCR beta chain sequence together with its context. This record comes from a study of blood T cell repertoires in COVID-19. The wider study: Acute and convalescent COVID-19 specimens originated in the United States, Italy and Spain.

This CDR3 spans 18 amino acids. V was pared by 1 base and J by 1 base, with 8 bases of the junction left unmatched. Germline-derived CDR1 and CDR2 are SGHRS and YFSETQ. In the original processing: Estimates of nucleated cell counts were drawn from the amplification of reference gene primers. Only in-frame clones appear in the TCRdb table, and some are missing; sequencing was by immunoSEQ multiplex PCR. The D gene and trimming were derived from the DNA, and the V and J assignments and clone size from that table. The data contain a few hundred thousand clones, roughly 85% of them singletons. This TCR was sampled from a woman under 30 with acute or convalescent COVID-19. Source material: peripheral blood. The chain employs TRBV5-1 and TRBJ2-3; TRBD2 matches 11 bases. The DNA of the CDR3 is TGCGCCAGCAGCTTGACTAGCGGGAGTGTGTCCCGCACAGATACGCAGTATTTT. Translation gives CASSLTSGSVSRTDTQYF.